The 24 T cell receptor beta chains presented below share a single source sample, sequenced in a study of CD8 T cells in ankylosing spondylitis. TCRdb passed the 5' RACE reads through MiXCR, listing each CDR3 protein once. Here the sample spans roughly 160,000 distinct CDR3 sequences, around a tenth being singletons. The sequenced sample consisted of blood, either unsorted or a sorted T cell fraction (not recorded which). The receptors here all came from a male donor with ankylosing spondylitis or in good health (not recorded which).

The CDR3 loop is CASSQDRADVTSGRLSSYNEQFF. The CDR3 DNA follows: TGCGCCAGCAGCCAAGATCGAGCCGACGTGACTAGCGGGAGGTTGAGCTCCTACAATGAGCAGTTCTTC. V usage is TRBV4-3 and J usage is TRBJ2-1, with 13 bases lining up with TRBD2. This CDR3 is built from 23 residues. CDR1 and CDR2 (germline): LGHNA, YSLEER. Trimming took 0 bases from V and 0 from J; bases not matched to a gene: 17.

This clonotype was counted between two and nine times. The chain employs TRBV4-3 and TRBJ1-3, with no clear D. This CDR3 contains 16 residues. V gave up 0 bases and J gave up 0 bases, with 9 bases separating them. The V gene's germline CDR1 is LGHNA and CDR2 YSLEER. CDR3 residues: CASSQEIYSSGNTIYF. Here the CDR3 DNA reads TGCGCCAGCAGCCAAGAAATATACAGCTCTGGAAACACCATATATTTT.

V and J are TRBV7-9 and TRBJ2-5; 9 bases line up with TRBD2. The ends lost 6 bases at V and 1 base at J; junction bases unmatched: 9. The CDR3 is made up of 16 amino acids. The germline CDR1 and CDR2 sequences are SEHNR and FQNEAQ (reference sequence). The CDR3 is CASSLAIAGAQETQYF. Written as DNA, the CDR3 is TGTGCCAGCAGTCTGGCCATAGCGGGAGCCCAAGAGACCCAGTACTTC.

This clonotype was observed at least ten times. The chain joins TRBV5-1 to TRBJ2-5; 8 positions agree with TRBD2. Germline V gene sequence: CDR1 SGHRS, CDR2 YFSETQ. This CDR3 is 17 amino acids long. V was clipped by 4 bases and J by 1 base; unmatched bases: 12. CDR3 nucleotides: TGCGCCAGCAGCCCCCGGCGGGGGGCTCCAACCCAAGAGACCCAGTACTTC. Its protein is CASSPRRGAPTQETQYF.

The table lists this clonotype with many counts. CDR3: CAILAGGSEETQYF. CDR3 DNA sequence: TGTGCCATACTAGCGGGAGGTTCTGAGGAGACCCAGTACTTC. The chain uses TRBV4-2 and TRBJ2-5, with 12 bases lining up with TRBD2. CDR1 is LGHNA, CDR2 YNFKEQ, per germline. The CDR3 loop spans 14 amino acids. Trimming removed 10 bases from V and 5 bases from J; junction bases left unmatched: 8.

In the case of this clonotype: This could be a read error, since a much larger clone is one nucleotide away. The J gene is TRBJ1-3, the V gene TRBV12-3 or TRBV12-4; D not resolved. The CDR3 covers 12 residues. The CDR3 DNA sequence: TGTGCCAACAGTTTTGATCTTAACACCATATATTTT. This encodes CANSFDLNTIYF.

This chain links TRBV20-1 with TRBJ2-7; possible D gene TRBD1, 5 bases. Germline V lookup: CDR1 DFQATT, CDR2 SNEGSKA (reference sequence). The CDR3 length is 14 residues. V lost 4 bases to trimming and J lost 4 bases, with 17 bases between them. The DNA of the CDR3 is TGCAGTGCTACCCTACCGACGAAGGGGTACGAGCAGTACTTC. Translating it yields CSATLPTKGYEQYF.

As to this clonotype: A clone one base away is much larger, so this may be a read error. The rearrangement uses TRBV7-7 and TRBJ2-7; D not certain. This CDR3 is built from 15 residues. Germline V gene data show CDR1 as SSHAT and CDR2 as FNYEAQ (reference sequence). The CDR3 DNA sequence: TGTGTCAGCAGCTTAGAGAATGGTGCTTCCTACGAGCAGTACTTC. Protein: CVSSLENGASYEQYF.

Many counts were recorded for this clonotype. The V gene is TRBV3-1, the J gene TRBJ2-7; D uncertain. Germline assignment: CDR1 LGHDT and CDR2 YNNKEL (reference sequence). Trimming removed 3 bases at V and 3 bases at J, with 6 bases between. The CDR3 spans 12 residues. Written as DNA, the CDR3 is TGTGCCAGCAGCCAGGCAGGCTACGAGCAGTACTTC. It specifies CASSQAGYEQYF.

This clonotype was seen many times. V and J are TRBV5-1 and TRBJ2-3; TRBD1 matches at 8 bases. V lost 8 bases, J lost 2 bases, and 7 bases stayed unmatched. The germline gives CDR1 SGHRS, CDR2 YFSETQ. The CDR3 length is 14 residues. The CDR3 reads CASGQGAFTDTQYF. CDR3 coding DNA: TGCGCCAGTGGTCAGGGGGCCTTCACAGATACGCAGTATTTT.

This clonotype was seen more than once but under ten times. This chain uses TRBV28 with TRBJ2-3, with 9 nucleotides matching TRBD1. Trimming cost V 10 bases and J 4 bases; bases outside gene matches: 9. The CDR3 runs 14 residues. Looked up from germline, CDR1 is MDHEN and CDR2 is SYDVKM. CDR3 sequence: CATRTGGGSDTQYF. The CDR3 DNA follows: TGTGCCACTAGAACAGGGGGCGGATCAGATACGCAGTATTTT.

This clonotype showed up many times. This chain uses TRBV4-1 with TRBJ2-4; D might be TRBD1 or TRBD2, each matching 5 bases. Trimming removed 2 bases at V and 8 bases at J, with 13 bases between. There are 14 residues in the CDR3. Germline-derived CDR1 and CDR2 are MGHRA and YSYEKL. CDR3 bases: TGCGCCAGCAGCCAAAGTAGCAGAGGGGACATTCAGTACTTC. Translated: CASSQSSRGDIQYF.

This clonotype appeared many times. This CDR3 reads CSVEDWVSGSSYNEQFF. CDR3 coding DNA: TGCAGCGTTGAAGATTGGGTGAGCGGGAGCTCCTACAATGAGCAGTTCTTC. This chain connects TRBV29-1 to TRBJ2-1; the match to TRBD2 covers 8 bases. The CDR3 loop spans 17 amino acids. V lost 0 bases and J lost 0; bases outside the gene matches: 7. The V gene's germline CDR1 is SQVTM and CDR2 ANQGSEA.

This clonotype was observed at least ten times. V and J are TRBV9 and TRBJ2-2; D is uncertain. This CDR3 region has 13 residues. The V and J ends lost 0 bases and 11 bases respectively, with 11 bases between them. CDR1 SGDLS and CDR2 YYNGEE come from the germline V gene. The chain's CDR3 is CASSVGPALELFF. The CDR3 nucleotides are TGTGCCAGCAGCGTAGGACCTGCCCTAGAGCTGTTTTTT.

Points on this clonotype: The CDR3 end shows no conserved phenylalanine or tryptophan, and so a read error is likely. The gene calls are TRBV5-1 and TRBJ2-1, with D possibly being TRBD2 (5 bases). The CDR3 has 16 residues. V lost 4 bases, J lost 1 base, and 15 bases lay in between. Germline V gene sequence: CDR1 SGHRS, CDR2 YFSETQ. Here the CDR3 DNA reads TGCGCCAGCAGCCCCTCGACGGGGAATTCCTACAATGAGCAGTTCTCC. Its translation: CASSPSTGNSYNEQFS.

This chain uses TRBV5-1 with TRBJ2-1; D possibly corresponds to TRBD2 (5 bases). Trimming left V 5 bases short and J 5 bases short, with 11 bases between. CDR1 and CDR2 (germline): SGHRS, YFSETQ. This CDR3 is built from 13 residues. CDR3 sequence reads: CASSVGSNNEQFF. In nucleotides, the CDR3 is TGCGCCAGCAGTGTGGGGAGTAACAATGAGCAGTTCTTC. Based on the CDR3 plus reference TRBV5-1 and TRBJ2-1, the full variable domain is KAGVTQTPRYLIKTRGQQVTLSCSPISGHRSVSWYQQTPGQGLQFLFEYFSETQRNKGNFPGRFSGRQFSNSRSEMNVSTLELGDSALYLCASSVGSNNEQFFGPGTRLTVL.

This clonotype was seen a handful of times. The chain joins TRBV12-3 or TRBV12-4 to TRBJ1-2; D is ambiguous. V gave up 6 bases and J gave up 5 bases, with 10 bases separating them. This CDR3 has 12 amino acids. Here the CDR3 reads CASSRRDYGYTF. The CDR3 region has the DNA TGTGCCAGCAGCCGTCGGGATTATGGCTACACCTTC.

This clonotype was seen ten or more times. The chain combines TRBV14 with TRBJ2-7; the D gene is possibly TRBD1 (6 bases). Germline V gene lookup returns CDR1 SGHDN and CDR2 FVKESK. The CDR3 is 16 amino acids. V gave up 6 bases and J gave up 2 bases, with 20 bases separating them. Here the CDR3 reads CASSWGRQVRTYEQYF. The DNA of the CDR3 is TGTGCCAGCAGTTGGGGGCGACAGGTGAGAACCTACGAGCAGTACTTC.

This clonotype has ten or more counts. V usage is TRBV24-1 and J usage is TRBJ2-3; 9 bases line up with TRBD1. The CDR3 length is 16 residues. Trimming took 1 base from V and 1 from J; bases not matched to a gene: 2. CDR1 and CDR2 from the germline V gene are KGHDR and SFDVKD. The CDR3 nucleotides are TGTGCCACCAGTGATTTAGGGGACAGGGGCACAGATACGCAGTATTTT. Its translation is CATSDLGDRGTDTQYF.

The chain employs TRBV5-1 and TRBJ2-1; D perhaps matches TRBD2 (6 bases). Germline-derived CDR1 and CDR2 are SGHRS and YFSETQ. The CDR3 sequence is 17 residues long. Trimming pared 0 bases from V and 0 bases from J, leaving 13 bases between. In nucleotides, the CDR3 is TGCGCCAGCAGCTTGGGGGTGGAGCGGGTCTCCTACAATGAGCAGTTCTTC. Translated: CASSLGVERVSYNEQFF.

J is TRBJ2-1 and V is TRBV11-2, with 10 bases identical to TRBD2. This CDR3 is 16 amino acids long. Germline assignment: CDR1 SGHAT and CDR2 FQNNGV. V gave up 8 bases and J gave up 6 bases; unmatched junction bases: 13. The CDR3: CASGARGLAGVNEQFF. The CDR3 region has the DNA TGTGCCAGCGGGGCTCGGGGGCTAGCGGGAGTCAATGAGCAGTTCTTC.

The chain uses TRBV10-3 and TRBJ2-1; D assignment may be TRBD1 or TRBD2 (6 bases each). The V gene lost 2 bases and the J gene lost 4 bases, with 9 bases spanning the gap. Germline values: CDR1 ENHRY, CDR2 SYGVKD. The CDR3 is made up of 14 amino acids. CDR3 protein: CAISEGGGYNEQFF. The CDR3 nucleotides are TGTGCCATCAGTGAGGGAGGGGGATACAATGAGCAGTTCTTC.

This clonotype was observed a handful of times. The J gene is TRBJ2-5, the V gene TRBV29-1; TRBD2 matches at 7 bases. V was pared by 3 bases and J by 5 bases, with 0 bases of the junction left unmatched. Per the germline V gene, CDR1 is SQVTM and CDR2 is ANQGSEA. The CDR3 consists of 11 residues. CDR3 coding DNA: TGCAGCGTTGAGCGGGGGGAGACCCAGTACTTC. This codes for CSVERGETQYF.

The rearrangement links TRBV19 to TRBJ2-2; 11 bases match TRBD2. The J segment lost 4 bases and the V segment lost 6 bases, leaving 7 bases of the junction unmatched. Germline CDR1 is LNHDA and CDR2 is SQIVND (reference sequence). CDR3 length: 16 residues. This CDR3 reads CASRETSGALTGELFF. CDR3 nucleotides: TGTGCCAGTAGGGAGACTAGCGGGGCACTCACCGGGGAGCTGTTTTTT.